The 21 T cell receptor beta chains below come from one sample, sequenced in a study of T cell responses to AZD1222 COVID-19 vaccine. TCRdb's table, derived via immunoSEQ multiplex PCR, lists solely in-frame clones and lacks some. The sample carries 100,000 to 150,000 clones, about 92% recorded once. Sample: peripheral blood, taken on day 0 of MenACWY control vaccination. Source of these receptors: an adult in good health.

This sequence joins TRBV11-2 and TRBJ2-7; 8 nucleotides line up with TRBD2. Germline CDR1 and CDR2: SGHAT and FQNNGV. CDR3 size: 13 residues. The CDR3 loop reads CASSLEKAGGLKV. In DNA, the CDR3 is TGTGCCAGCAGCTTAGAGAAGGCGGGGGGACTAAAAGTC.

The count of this clone is one. CDR3 DNA: TGTGCCAGCTCACCAAGGGGGATCGAGACCCAGTACTTC. This sequence encodes CASSPRGIETQYF. This chain connects TRBV18 to TRBJ2-5, with a tentative D call TRBD1 (6 bases). This CDR3 region has 13 residues. Germline CDR1 and CDR2: KGHSH and LQKENI. With 2 bases removed from V and 5 bases from J, the gap between germline ends came to 9 bases.

This chain connects TRBV28 to TRBJ2-7, with 16 bases lining up with TRBD2. V was clipped by 3 bases and J by 5 bases; unmatched bases: 1. The germline V gene has CDR1 MDHEN and CDR2 SYDVKM. The length of the CDR3 is 15 residues. The CDR3 DNA reads as TGTGCCAGCAGTTTTGGGACTAGCGGGGGGGACGAGCAGTACGTC. Its protein product is CASSFGTSGGDEQYV.

The chain combines TRBV6-6 with TRBJ2-5; 8 nucleotides match TRBD1. Germline V gene data show CDR1 as MNHNY and CDR2 as SVGAGI (reference sequence). The CDR3 runs to 14 residues. After removal of 6 bases from V and 2 bases from J, the junction contained 5 bases not matched to a gene. This chain's CDR3 is CASRSRQGQETQYF. DNA of the CDR3: TGTGCCAGCAGGTCTAGACAGGGGCAAGAGACCCAGTACTTC.

The V gene is TRBV5-6, the J gene TRBJ2-3, with TRBD2 matching 10 bases. The ends lost 4 bases at V and 5 bases at J; junction bases unmatched: 7. The CDR3 is made up of 15 amino acids. Germline V gives CDR1 SGHDT, CDR2 YYEEEE. The chain's CDR3 is CASSLTSGHGDTQYF. The CDR3 coding sequence is TGTGCCAGCAGCCTGACTAGCGGGCACGGAGATACGCAGTATTTT.

The chain uses TRBV7-8 and TRBJ1-2; D possibly corresponds to TRBD1 (5 bases). V lost 5 bases, J lost 4 bases, and 17 bases lay in between. Germline V gene data show CDR1 as SGHVS and CDR2 as FQNEAQ. The length of the CDR3 is 15 residues. CDR3 bases: TGTGCCAGCAGCAGAGGAGGGGTAGGGTCCTATGGCTACACCTTC. It codes for CASSRGGVGSYGYTF.

The chain recombines TRBV5-1 with TRBJ1-1; weak D call: TRBD1 (5 bases). The CDR3 spans 14 residues. Trimming removed 0 bases at V and 2 bases at J, with 8 bases between. Per germline, CDR1 SGHRS and CDR2 YFSETQ. The chain's CDR3 is CASSLEGTNTEAFF. The CDR3 DNA sequence: TGCGCCAGCAGCTTGGAGGGGACTAACACTGAAGCTTTCTTT.

Only one count was recorded for this clone. V is TRBV28 and J is TRBJ1-1; the D is unclear. V lost 6 bases and J lost 8, with 16 bases in between. The CDR3 runs to 13 residues. The germline CDR1 and CDR2 sequences are MDHEN and SYDVKM. CDR3 nucleotide sequence: TGTGCCAGCAGCAGAGCCCACGGTTTAGAAGCTTTCTTT. Its translation is CASSRAHGLEAFF.

The V and J genes are TRBV7-9 and TRBJ2-7; possibly TRBD2 for D (5 bases). V dropped 1 base and J dropped 5 bases, with 15 bases sitting between them. The CDR3 covers 15 residues. Germline V gene lookup returns CDR1 SEHNR and CDR2 FQNEAQ (reference sequence). CDR3 sequence reads: CASSLGRRRSDEQYF. The CDR3 DNA follows: TGTGCCAGCAGCTTAGGACGGCGGAGGTCTGACGAGCAGTACTTC.

The V call is TRBV7-8, the J call TRBJ2-1; 7 nucleotides agree with TRBD1. V gave up 5 bases and J gave up 3 bases; unmatched junction bases: 7. This CDR3 comprises 15 residues. Germline CDR1 SGHVS, CDR2 FQNEAQ. The DNA of the CDR3 is TGTGCCAGCAGCATACAGGGGACAGACTACAATGAGCAGTTCTTC. Its translation: CASSIQGTDYNEQFF.

The chain is built from TRBV30 and TRBJ2-3; D is tentatively TRBD1 or TRBD2 (6 bases each). V lost 0 bases, J lost 0 bases, and 25 bases lay in between. The CDR3 spans 20 residues. Germline V gene lookup returns CDR1 GTSNPN and CDR2 SVGIG (reference sequence). CDR3: CAWSVYGGFYERRSTDTQYF. DNA for the CDR3: TGTGCCTGGAGTGTATACGGGGGCTTTTACGAGCGTCGCAGCACAGATACGCAGTATTTT.

In DNA, the CDR3 is TGCGCCAGCAGCTTGGACAGGGCAGCAACTAATGAAAAACTGTTTTTT. Its protein product is CASSLDRAATNEKLFF. The chain has TRBV5-1 and TRBJ1-4; maybe TRBD1 (6 bases). The germline V gene has CDR1 SGHRS and CDR2 YFSETQ. This CDR3 has 16 residues. With 0 bases removed from V and 0 bases from J, the gap between germline ends came to 9 bases.

The chain has TRBV7-9 and TRBJ2-7, with D possibly being TRBD2 (5 bases). Germline CDR1 is SEHNR and CDR2 is FQNEAQ (reference sequence). Trimming pared 0 bases from V and 3 bases from J, leaving 9 bases between. The CDR3 covers 14 residues. The CDR3 DNA sequence: TGTGCCAGCAGCTTAGCGGGGAGAGGCTACGAGCAGTACTTC. Translated: CASSLAGRGYEQYF.

A single count supports this clone. The chain carries TRBV11-2 and TRBJ2-7; TRBD2 matches at 8 bases. Per germline, CDR1 SGHAT and CDR2 FQNNGV. The CDR3 spans 15 residues. J gave up 0 bases and V 5 bases, and 6 bases lay outside the gene matches. CDR3 residues: CASSRPGTSSYEQYF. The CDR3 bases are TGTGCCAGCAGCCGTCCCGGGACTAGCTCCTACGAGCAGTACTTC.

The V gene is TRBV11-3, the J gene TRBJ2-2; D is ambiguous. The V end was cut by 4 bases, the J end by 6 bases, with 15 bases between. Looked up from germline, CDR1 is SGHNT and CDR2 is YENEEA. This CDR3 contains 15 residues. The CDR3 here is CASSSSYYESGELFF. The DNA of the CDR3 is TGTGCCAGCAGCTCCAGTTATTACGAATCCGGGGAGCTGTTTTTT.

The chain is built from TRBV5-1 and TRBJ2-2; no reliable D call. The ends were cut back, 7 bases at V and 1 base at J, with 8 bases in the middle. CDR1 SGHRS and CDR2 YFSETQ come from the germline V gene. This CDR3 is 13 amino acids long. The CDR3 spells CASRSKNTGELFF. The CDR3 DNA reads TGCGCCAGCCGGAGCAAGAACACCGGGGAGCTGTTTTTT.

This chain uses TRBV6-6 with TRBJ2-3; D remains unclear. CDR3 length: 12 amino acids. V was clipped by 2 bases and J by 5 bases, with 5 bases between them. Looked up from germline, CDR1 is MNHNY and CDR2 is SVGAGI (reference sequence). In nucleotides, the CDR3 is TGTGCCAGCAGTTACGCTGGAGATACGCAGTATTTT. As protein: CASSYAGDTQYF.

The table lists this clone with a count of one. J is TRBJ2-7 and V is TRBV10-1; 8 positions match TRBD2. CDR3 length: 13 amino acids. The germline gives CDR1 WNHNN, CDR2 SYGVQD (reference sequence). After removal of 7 bases from V and 6 bases from J, the junction contained 8 bases not matched to a gene. CDR3 protein: CASINKRGLEQYV. The CDR3 nucleotides are TGCGCCAGCATTAACAAGCGGGGGCTCGAGCAGTACGTC.

The chain employs TRBV18 and TRBJ1-2; D might be TRBD1 (5 bases). Trimming removed 1 base at V and 1 base at J, with 13 bases between. The CDR3 contains 16 residues. CDR1 is KGHSH, CDR2 LQKENI, per germline. The CDR3 here is CASSPLDSLVNYGYTF. The CDR3 nucleotides read TGTGCCAGCTCACCACTCGACAGTTTAGTTAACTATGGCTACACCTTC. Using reference TRBV18 and TRBJ1-2 for the parts outside the CDR3, the full variable domain is NAGVMQNPRHLVRRRGQEARLRCSPMKGHSHVYWYRQLPEEGLKFMVYLQKENIIDESGMPKERFSAEFPKEGPSILRIQQVVRGDSAAYFCASSPLDSLVNYGYTFGSGTRLTVV.

The J gene is TRBJ1-5, the V gene TRBV9; 7 bases fit TRBD1. CDR3 size: 15 residues. Unmatched junction bases numbered 7, after V lost 4 bases and J lost 3 bases. Germline V CDR1 and CDR2: SGDLS, YYNGEE. CDR3 bases: TGTGCCAGCAGCCCCGCGACAGGGAACAATCAGCCCCAGCATTTT. This encodes CASSPATGNNQPQHF.

The chain carries TRBV29-1 and TRBJ1-1; D ambiguous. Germline CDR1 reads SQVTM; CDR2 reads ANQGSEA. V was pared by 2 bases and J by 0 bases, with 4 bases between. This CDR3 has 12 amino acids. Written as DNA, the CDR3 is TGCAGCGTTGAACGGCTGAACACTGAAGCTTTCTTT. The encoded protein is CSVERLNTEAFF.